These 20 T cell receptor beta chains came from one sample sequenced in a study of cytomegalovirus exposure and HLA in healthy donors. Use of 60 Vbeta and 13 Jbeta primers characterized the PCR. The repertoire was sequenced with immunoSEQ multiplex PCR; TCRdb's copy has only in-frame clones and lacks some. The table lists around 53,000 clones, with 12% in the top ten. Sequenced input: PBMCs. The origin of the receptors is a woman aged 25-40 years in good health and CMV-seropositive.

The genes are TRBV5-6 and TRBJ2-7, with no clear D. This CDR3 spans 12 amino acids. From germline, CDR1 is SGHDT and CDR2 YYEEEE. Trimming pared 3 bases from V and 3 bases from J, leaving 7 bases between. CDR3 bases: TGTGCCAGCAGCTCCGGGTTCTACGAGCAGTACTTC. Translating gives CASSSGFYEQYF.

The chain uses TRBV7-6 and TRBJ1-1; D unresolved. The germline gives CDR1 SGHVS, CDR2 FNYEAQ. CDR3 length: 14 amino acids. The V and J ends lost 1 base and 1 base respectively, with 7 bases between them. This chain's CDR3 is CASSLVAGNTEAFF. CDR3 DNA sequence: TGTGCCAGCAGCTTAGTAGCGGGGAACACTGAAGCTTTCTTT.

The chain uses TRBV29-1 and TRBJ1-2, with TRBD1 matching over 11 bases. CDR1 and CDR2 (germline): SQVTM, ANQGSEA. After removal of 5 bases from V and 11 bases from J, the junction contained 10 bases not matched to a gene. This CDR3 has 13 residues. The CDR3 DNA follows: TGCAGCGTTATCGGGACAGGGGGTGTTGGGTACACCTTC. It is translated as CSVIGTGGVGYTF.

The chain couples TRBV4-1 to TRBJ2-1, with 9 bases that match TRBD2. Germline V gene data show CDR1 as MGHRA and CDR2 as YSYEKL. The CDR3 has 15 amino acids. The V gene end was trimmed by 0 bases and the J gene end by 9 bases; junction bases not matched to a gene: 6. The CDR3 DNA follows: TGCGCCAGCAGCCAAGAACCCGGGACTAGCAGTGAGCAGTTCTTC. Its translation: CASSQEPGTSSEQFF.

The rearrangement joins TRBV29-1 to TRBJ1-1, with TRBD1 as a possible D gene (5 bases). The V end lost 7 bases, the J end lost 5 bases, and 17 bases lay between the germline ends. CDR1 and CDR2 from the germline V gene are SQVTM and ANQGSEA. The CDR3 is 13 amino acids. The CDR3 reads CSADGGARTEAFF. The CDR3 DNA reads TGCAGCGCCGACGGAGGGGCGCGGACTGAAGCTTTCTTT.

V and J are TRBV4-1 and TRBJ1-3; unclear D gene. The V end was cut by 2 bases, the J end by 0 bases, with 8 bases between. Germline CDR1 reads MGHRA; CDR2 reads YSYEKL. This CDR3 contains 15 residues. The CDR3 spells CASSQFQFSGNTIYF. CDR3 DNA sequence: TGCGCCAGCAGCCAATTTCAATTCTCTGGAAACACCATATATTTT.

CDR3: CSADRQGMGAYEQYF. The CDR3, as DNA: TGCAGCGCAGACAGACAGGGTATGGGGGCCTACGAGCAGTACTTC. V is TRBV29-1 and J is TRBJ2-7, with TRBD1 matching 7 bases. This CDR3 comprises 15 residues. Germline V lookup: CDR1 SQVTM, CDR2 ANQGSEA. Trimming at V came to 7 bases and at J to 2 bases, leaving 14 bases not matched to a gene.

V and J are TRBV30 and TRBJ2-3; tentative D call: TRBD2 (5 bases). The CDR3 length is 14 residues. The germline V gene encodes CDR1 GTSNPN and CDR2 SVGIG (reference sequence). Trimming removed 5 bases from V and 2 bases from J, with 14 bases in between. DNA for the CDR3: TGTGCCTGGTTGCGGGTAGGCCTCACAGATACGCAGTATTTT. Encoded protein: CAWLRVGLTDTQYF.

V usage is TRBV18 and J usage is TRBJ2-1, with 12 positions matching TRBD2. CDR3 length: 16 amino acids. Germline CDR1 and CDR2: KGHSH and LQKENI. The trim removed 4 bases at V and 1 base at J, leaving 2 bases unmatched. This chain's CDR3 is CASSLGLAGSYNEQFF. The CDR3 DNA follows: TGTGCCAGCTCACTCGGACTAGCGGGGTCCTACAATGAGCAGTTCTTC.

V gene TRBV6-5 combines with J gene TRBJ1-5; 7 bases are shared with TRBD1. Germline CDR1 MNHEY, CDR2 SVGAGI. This CDR3 has 16 amino acids. V was pared by 4 bases and J by 0 bases, with 6 bases of the junction left unmatched. Here the CDR3 DNA reads TGTGCCAGCAGTTCCGGACAGGTCCTTAGCAATCAGCCCCAGCATTTT. Encoded protein: CASSSGQVLSNQPQHF.

The chain uses TRBV7-8 and TRBJ2-2, with unresolved D. Trimming left V 5 bases short and J 1 base short, with 17 bases between. From germline, CDR1 is SGHVS and CDR2 FQNEAQ. The CDR3 is 17 amino acids. CDR3 nucleotides: TGTGCCAGCAGCCGTCGAGATTTGAGATTGAACACCGGGGAGCTGTTTTTT. This translates into CASSRRDLRLNTGELFF.

This chain connects TRBV11-2 to TRBJ1-1, with D hard to call. Germline lookup yields CDR1 SGHAT and CDR2 FQNNGV. The V end lost 1 base, the J end lost 1 base, and 4 bases lay between the germline ends. This CDR3 is 13 amino acids long. The chain's CDR3 is CASSLGENTEAFF. DNA of the CDR3: TGTGCCAGCAGCTTAGGAGAGAACACTGAAGCTTTCTTT.

The CDR3 sequence: CASSPLWTDQNTEAFF. The CDR3 bases are TGTGCCAGCAGCCCCCTCTGGACAGACCAGAACACTGAAGCTTTCTTT. The J gene is TRBJ1-1, the V gene TRBV4-2; weak D call: TRBD1 (6 bases). The V and J ends lost 4 bases and 1 base respectively, with 16 bases between them. CDR3 size: 16 residues. CDR1 is LGHNA and CDR2 is YNFKEQ in the germline V gene.

The rearrangement uses TRBV4-2 and TRBJ1-4, with D perhaps TRBD1 (5 bases). Deletions cut 2 bases from V and 5 bases from J, with 15 bases between. CDR1 and CDR2 (germline): LGHNA, YNFKEQ. This CDR3 spans 16 amino acids. CDR3 in DNA: TGTGCCAGCAGCCAAACTCCGGGACTAATGAATGAAAAACTGTTTTTT. Translation gives CASSQTPGLMNEKLFF.

V and J are TRBV11-2 and TRBJ1-2; D gene unclear. Trimming removed 0 bases at V and 4 bases at J, with 9 bases between. The CDR3 is 14 residues long. Per the germline V gene, CDR1 is SGHAT and CDR2 is FQNNGV. CDR3 DNA: TGTGCCAGCAGCTTAGAACGGGTTTCCTATGGCTACACCTTC. As protein: CASSLERVSYGYTF. Together with reference TRBV11-2 and TRBJ1-2, the CDR3 gives the full variable domain: EAGVAQSPRYKIIEKRQSVAFWCNPISGHATLYWYQQILGQGPKLLIQFQNNGVVDDSQLPKDRFSAERLKGVDSTLKIQPAKLEDSAVYLCASSLERVSYGYTFGSGTRLTVV.

The rearrangement uses TRBV6-5 and TRBJ2-7; 8 bases map to TRBD1. The ends lost 6 bases at V and 0 bases at J; junction bases unmatched: 4. CDR1 and CDR2 (germline): MNHEY, SVGAGI. The CDR3 has 14 amino acids. The CDR3 nucleotides are TGTGCCAGCAGCAGACAGGGGCCCTCCTACGAGCAGTACTTC. Translating gives CASSRQGPSYEQYF.

The CDR3 loop reads CASSPYSREQYF. For the CDR3, the DNA is TGTGCCAGCAGCCCCTACTCGCGCGAGCAGTACTTC. The chain has TRBV5-6 and TRBJ2-7; D unresolved. V was cut by 4 bases and J by 6 bases, with 11 bases left in between. This CDR3 is built from 12 residues. CDR1 and CDR2 (germline): SGHDT, YYEEEE.

The CDR3 spells CASSDDRLDTGELFF. Here the CDR3 DNA reads TGTGCCAGTAGTGACGACAGGCTGGACACCGGGGAGCTGTTTTTT. The chain has TRBV19 and TRBJ2-2, with D possibly matching TRBD1 (6 bases). Germline values: CDR1 LNHDA, CDR2 SQIVND (reference sequence). V was shortened by 5 bases and J by 3 bases, with 13 bases between the two germline ends. The CDR3 totals 15 residues.

The chain links TRBV5-5 to TRBJ2-7; 7 bases fit TRBD1. The CDR3 runs to 13 residues. Germline lookup yields CDR1 SGHKS and CDR2 YYEKEE (reference sequence). After removal of 5 bases from V and 7 bases from J, the junction contained 9 bases not matched to a gene. The CDR3 spells CASRRQGRGEQYF. The DNA for the CDR3 is TGTGCCAGCAGGCGACAGGGCCGAGGGGAGCAGTACTTC. Full variable domain (missing parts from reference TRBV5-5 and TRBJ2-7): DAGVTQSPTHLIKTRGQQVTLRCSPISGHKSVSWYQQVLGQGPQFIFQYYEKEERGRGNFPDRFSARQFPNYSSELNVNALLLGDSALYLCASRRQGRGEQYFGPGTRLTVT.

The chain is built from TRBV9 and TRBJ1-5, with 7 bases aligning to TRBD1. The germline V gene has CDR1 SGDLS and CDR2 YYNGEE. The CDR3 runs to 15 residues. V shed 0 bases, J shed 0 bases, and the junction held 0 bases outside the gene matches. The CDR3, as DNA: TGTGCCAGCAGCGTAGGACAGGGTAGCAATCAGCCCCAGCATTTT. This codes for CASSVGQGSNQPQHF.